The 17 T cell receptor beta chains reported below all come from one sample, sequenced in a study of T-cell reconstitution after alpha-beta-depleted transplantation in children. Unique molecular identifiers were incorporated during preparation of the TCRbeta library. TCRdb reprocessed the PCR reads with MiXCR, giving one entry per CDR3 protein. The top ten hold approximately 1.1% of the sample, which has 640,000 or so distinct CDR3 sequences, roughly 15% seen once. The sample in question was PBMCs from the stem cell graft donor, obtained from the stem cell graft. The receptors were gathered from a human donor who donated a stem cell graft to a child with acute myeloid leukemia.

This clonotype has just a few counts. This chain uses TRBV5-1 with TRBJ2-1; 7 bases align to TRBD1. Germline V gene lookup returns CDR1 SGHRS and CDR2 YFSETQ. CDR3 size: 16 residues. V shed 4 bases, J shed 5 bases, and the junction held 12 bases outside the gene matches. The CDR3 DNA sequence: TGCGCCAGCAGCCCCCGATACCGTACAGGGGACAATGAGCAGTTCTTC. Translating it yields CASSPRYRTGDNEQFF.

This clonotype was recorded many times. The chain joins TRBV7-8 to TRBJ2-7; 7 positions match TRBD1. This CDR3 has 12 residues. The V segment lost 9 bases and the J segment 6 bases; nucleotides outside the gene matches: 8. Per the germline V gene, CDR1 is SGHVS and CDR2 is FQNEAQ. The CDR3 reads CASTTDRIEQYF. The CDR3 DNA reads TGTGCCAGTACTACGGACAGGATCGAGCAGTACTTC.

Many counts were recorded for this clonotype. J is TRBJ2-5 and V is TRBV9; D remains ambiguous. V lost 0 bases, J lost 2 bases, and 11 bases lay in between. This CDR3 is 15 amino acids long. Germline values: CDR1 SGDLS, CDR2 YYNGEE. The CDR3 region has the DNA TGTGCCAGCAGCGTAGAGGGTAGCTTACAAGAGACCCAGTACTTC. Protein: CASSVEGSLQETQYF. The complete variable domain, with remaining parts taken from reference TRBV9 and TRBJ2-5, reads DSGVTQTPKHLITATGQRVTLRCSPRSGDLSVYWYQQSLDQGLQFLIQYYNGEERAKGNILERFSAQQFPDLHSELNLSSLELGDSALYFCASSVEGSLQETQYFGPGTRLLVL.

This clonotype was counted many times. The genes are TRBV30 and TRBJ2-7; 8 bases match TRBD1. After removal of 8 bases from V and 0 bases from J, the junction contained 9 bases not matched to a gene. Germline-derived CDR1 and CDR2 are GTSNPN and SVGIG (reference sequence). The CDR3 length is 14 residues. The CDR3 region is CARAGGIGSYEQYF. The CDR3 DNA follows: TGTGCCCGTGCAGGGGGCATCGGCTCCTACGAGCAGTACTTC.

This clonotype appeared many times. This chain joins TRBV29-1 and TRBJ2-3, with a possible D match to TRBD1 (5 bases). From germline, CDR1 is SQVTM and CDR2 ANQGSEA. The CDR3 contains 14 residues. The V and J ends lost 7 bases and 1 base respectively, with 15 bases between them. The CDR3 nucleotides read TGCAGCGCTGTAGGGGTCGAGGGCACAGATACGCAGTATTTT. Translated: CSAVGVEGTDTQYF.

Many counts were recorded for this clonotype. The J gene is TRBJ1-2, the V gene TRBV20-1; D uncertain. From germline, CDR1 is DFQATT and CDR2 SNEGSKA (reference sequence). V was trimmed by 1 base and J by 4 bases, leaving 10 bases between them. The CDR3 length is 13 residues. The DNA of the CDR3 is TGCAGTGCTAGAGGCCGCAGCATCTATGGCTACACCTTC. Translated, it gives CSARGRSIYGYTF.

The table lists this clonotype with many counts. This CDR3 reads CASSETLGGDTQYF. In DNA form, the CDR3 reads TGTGCCAGCAGTGAGACGCTAGGTGGAGATACGCAGTATTTT. V usage is TRBV12-3 or TRBV12-4 and J usage is TRBJ2-3; D gene ambiguous. The CDR3 has 14 amino acids. V was shortened by 5 bases and J by 5 bases, with 14 bases between the two germline ends.

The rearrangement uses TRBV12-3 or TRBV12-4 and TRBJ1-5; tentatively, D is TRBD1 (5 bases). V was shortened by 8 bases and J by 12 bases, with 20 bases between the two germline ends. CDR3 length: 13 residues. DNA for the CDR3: TGTGCCAGCGCCCTCTCCGGGGCCCCACTCCAGCATTTT. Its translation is CASALSGAPLQHF.

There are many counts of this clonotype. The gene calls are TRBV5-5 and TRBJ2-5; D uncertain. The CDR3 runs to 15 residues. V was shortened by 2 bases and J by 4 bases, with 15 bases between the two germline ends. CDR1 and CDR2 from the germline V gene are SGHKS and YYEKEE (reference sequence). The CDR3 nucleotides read TGTGCCAGCAGCTTCGGACGCCGGGTGGGAGAGACCCAGTACTTC. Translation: CASSFGRRVGETQYF.

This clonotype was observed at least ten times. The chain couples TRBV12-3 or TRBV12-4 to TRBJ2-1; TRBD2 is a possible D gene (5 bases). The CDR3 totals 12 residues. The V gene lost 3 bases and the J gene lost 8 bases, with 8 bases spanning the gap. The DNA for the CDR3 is TGTGCCAGCAGTTTGCCCGGGGATGAGCAGTTCTTC. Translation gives CASSLPGDEQFF.

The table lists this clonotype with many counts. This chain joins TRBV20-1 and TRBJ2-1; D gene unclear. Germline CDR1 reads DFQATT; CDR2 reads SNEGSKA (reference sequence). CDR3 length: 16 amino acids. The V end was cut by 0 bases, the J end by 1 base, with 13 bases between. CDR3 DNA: TGCAGTGCTAGAGACAGAAGAGCTGGGTCCTACAATGAGCAGTTCTTC. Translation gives CSARDRRAGSYNEQFF.

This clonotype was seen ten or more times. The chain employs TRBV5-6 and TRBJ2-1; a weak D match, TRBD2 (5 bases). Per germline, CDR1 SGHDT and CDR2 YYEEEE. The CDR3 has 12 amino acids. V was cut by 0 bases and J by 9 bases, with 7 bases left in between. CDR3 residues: CASSLARGEQFF. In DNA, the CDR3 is TGTGCCAGCAGCTTGGCTCGGGGTGAGCAGTTCTTC.

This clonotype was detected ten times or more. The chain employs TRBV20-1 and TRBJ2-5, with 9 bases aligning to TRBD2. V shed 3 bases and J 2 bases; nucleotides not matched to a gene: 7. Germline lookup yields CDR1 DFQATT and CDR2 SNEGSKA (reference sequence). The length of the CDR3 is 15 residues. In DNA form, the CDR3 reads TGCAGTGCTAGTGATTGGCGGGGGGGGCAAGAGACCCAGTACTTC. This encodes CSASDWRGGQETQYF.

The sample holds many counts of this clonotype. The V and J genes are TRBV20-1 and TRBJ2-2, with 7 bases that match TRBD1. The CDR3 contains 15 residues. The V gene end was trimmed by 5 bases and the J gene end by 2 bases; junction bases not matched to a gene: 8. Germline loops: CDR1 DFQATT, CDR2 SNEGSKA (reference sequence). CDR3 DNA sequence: TGCAGTGCTGGGTTGGGACAGCCTAACACCGGGGAGCTGTTTTTT. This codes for CSAGLGQPNTGELFF.

CDR3 loop: CASRRAAGGQDEQFF. The CDR3 DNA sequence: TGTGCCAGCAGACGCGCAGCGGGGGGCCAGGATGAGCAGTTCTTC. This rearrangement joins TRBV7-2 to TRBJ2-1; 9 nucleotides agree with TRBD2. This CDR3 has 15 residues. Germline lookup yields CDR1 SGHTA and CDR2 FQGNSA. Germline trimming cut 6 bases from V and 8 bases from J; bases unmatched to any gene: 11.

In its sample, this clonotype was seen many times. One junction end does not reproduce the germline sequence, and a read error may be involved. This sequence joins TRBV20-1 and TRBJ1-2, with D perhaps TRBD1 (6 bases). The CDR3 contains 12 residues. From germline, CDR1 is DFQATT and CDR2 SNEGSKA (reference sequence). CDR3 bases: TGCACGTTATTAGAGGGGGTGGGTCAGCAAATCTTC. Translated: CTLLEGVGQQIF.

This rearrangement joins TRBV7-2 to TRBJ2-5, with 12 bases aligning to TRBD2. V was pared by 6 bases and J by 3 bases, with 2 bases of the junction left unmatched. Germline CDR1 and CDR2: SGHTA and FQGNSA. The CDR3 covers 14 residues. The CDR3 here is CASRLAGGKETQYF. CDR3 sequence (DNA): TGTGCCAGCAGACTAGCGGGGGGAAAAGAGACCCAGTACTTC.